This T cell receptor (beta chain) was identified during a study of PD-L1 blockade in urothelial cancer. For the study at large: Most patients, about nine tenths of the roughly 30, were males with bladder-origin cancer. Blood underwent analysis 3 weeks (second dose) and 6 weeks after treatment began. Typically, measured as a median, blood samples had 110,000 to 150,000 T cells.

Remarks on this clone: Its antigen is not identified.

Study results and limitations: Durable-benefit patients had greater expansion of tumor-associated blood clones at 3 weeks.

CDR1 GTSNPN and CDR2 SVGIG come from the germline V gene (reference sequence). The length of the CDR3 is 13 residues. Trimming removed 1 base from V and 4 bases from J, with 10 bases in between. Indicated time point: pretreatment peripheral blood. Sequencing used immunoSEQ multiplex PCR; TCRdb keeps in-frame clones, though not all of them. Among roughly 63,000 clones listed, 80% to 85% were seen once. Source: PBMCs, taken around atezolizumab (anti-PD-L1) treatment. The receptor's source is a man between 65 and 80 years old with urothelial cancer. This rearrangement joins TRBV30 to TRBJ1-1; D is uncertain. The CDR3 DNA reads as TGTGCCTGGAGTGACTCCGGGGTCACTGAAGCTTTCTTT. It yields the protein CAWSDSGVTEAFF. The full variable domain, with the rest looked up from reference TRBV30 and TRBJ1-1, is SQTIHQWPATLVQPVGSPLSLECTVEGTSNPNLYWYRQAAGRGLQLLFYSVGIGQISSEVPQNLSASRPQDRQFILSSKKLLLSDSGFYLCAWSDSGVTEAFFGQGTRLTVV.